These T cell receptor beta chains were read from a single sample in a study of metastatic and nonmetastatic thyroid tumors. TCRdb re-processed the PCR reads through MiXCR. This sample has about 13,000 clones, with about 30% found just once. The sample comprised tumor tissue. The source of these receptors is a male donor with papillary thyroid cancer or a benign thyroid nodule (not recorded which). Some clones in this sample may be carry-over from other donors' samples. Both conserved end residues are part of each CDR3. A D gene is named only where the DNA matches it firmly. A row's size may be missing; if present it is once, few, many or a size class.

size: few
V: TRBV6-6
D: -
J: TRBJ2-1
DNA: TGTGCCAGCAGTTCTATACCGGGTGTCAGCTCCTACAATGAGCAGTTCTTC
CDR3: CASSSIPGVSSYNEQFF

size: -
V: TRBV11-1
D: -
J: TRBJ2-2
DNA: TGTGCCAGCAGCTTCGGTTTTGGAGGTTCCACCGGGGAGCTGTTTTTT
CDR3: CASSFGFGGSTGELFF

size: -
V: TRBV20-1
D: TRBD2
J: TRBJ2-5
DNA: TGCAGTGCCCAGAGCGGGGCGGGGGAGACCCAGTACTTC
CDR3: CSAQSGAGETQYF

size: -
V: TRBV20-1
D: -
J: TRBJ1-3
DNA: TGCAGTGCGGCCCGTTGCCGAAACACCATATATTTT
CDR3: CSAARCRNTIYF

size: once
V: TRBV20-1
D: TRBD1
J: TRBJ1-1
DNA: TGCAGTGCTAGAGGGACAGGGGACACTGAAGCTTTCTTT
CDR3: CSARGTGDTEAFF

size: medium-sized
V: TRBV27
D: -
J: TRBJ2-2
DNA: TGTGCCACCAAATCTGGGGCAGGTTCCACCGGGGAGCTGTTTTTT
CDR3: CATKSGAGSTGELFF

size: -
V: TRBV6-1
D: -
J: TRBJ1-2
DNA: TGTGCCAGCAGTGAACGGGATAACTATGGCTACACCTTC
CDR3: CASSERDNYGYTF

size: large
V: TRBV5-1
D: -
J: TRBJ2-2
DNA: TGCGCCAGCAGCTTGGTAGGGCTTGAGAGGACCGGGGAGCTGTTTTTT
CDR3: CASSLVGLERTGELFF

size: -
V: TRBV4-1
D: -
J: TRBJ2-1
DNA: TGCGCCAGCAGCCCAACCCAGGGGAGGCGTGAGAATGAGCAGTTCTTC
CDR3: CASSPTQGRRENEQFF

size: few
V: TRBV29-1
D: -
J: TRBJ1-3
DNA: TGCAGCGTTATATTCTCTGGAAACACCATATATTTT
CDR3: CSVIFSGNTIYF

size: few
V: TRBV10-2
D: -
J: TRBJ2-7
DNA: TGCGCCAGCGCCCCGGGAGAGGGGGCCAACGAGCAGTACTTC
CDR3: CASAPGEGANEQYF

size: -
V: TRBV7-3
D: TRBD1
J: TRBJ1-1
DNA: TGTGCCAGCAGCATGGGACAGGGGGGCACTGAAGCTTTCTTT
CDR3: CASSMGQGGTEAFF

size: few
V: TRBV19
D: TRBD1
J: TRBJ2-7
DNA: TGTGCCAGTAGTATTGGGGACAGGGACGAGCAGTACTTC
CDR3: CASSIGDRDEQYF

size: -
V: TRBV18
D: -
J: TRBJ1-3
DNA: TGTGCCAGCTCACCACAGTGGGTCAACTCTGGAAACACCATATATTTT
CDR3: CASSPQWVNSGNTIYF

size: medium-sized
V: TRBV2
D: -
J: TRBJ2-3
DNA: TGTGCCAGCAGTGTCCTAATAACCACAGATACGCAGTATTTT
CDR3: CASSVLITTDTQYF

size: -
V: TRBV11-2
D: TRBD2
J: TRBJ2-3
DNA: TGTGCCAGCAGCTCCAGAAGCGGGAGGGCCGCAGATACGCAGTATTTT
CDR3: CASSSRSGRAADTQYF

size: few
V: TRBV12-3/TRBV12-4
D: -
J: TRBJ2-7
DNA: TGTGCCAGCAGTTTCTTGGCCATGGCCGAGCAGTACTTC
CDR3: CASSFLAMAEQYF

size: -
V: TRBV9
D: -
J: TRBJ1-2
DNA: TGTGCCAGCAGCGTAGACAGCGTACCACGGTATGGCTACACCTTC
CDR3: CASSVDSVPRYGYTF

size: -
V: TRBV20-1
D: TRBD1
J: TRBJ2-7
DNA: TGCAGTGCTAGATATCAGGGGGAGAGCTACGAGCAGTACTTC
CDR3: CSARYQGESYEQYF

size: medium-sized
V: TRBV4-1
D: -
J: TRBJ2-5
DNA: TGCGCCAGCAGCCTAAGTCCAGGGGAAGAGACCCAGTACTTC
CDR3: CASSLSPGEETQYF